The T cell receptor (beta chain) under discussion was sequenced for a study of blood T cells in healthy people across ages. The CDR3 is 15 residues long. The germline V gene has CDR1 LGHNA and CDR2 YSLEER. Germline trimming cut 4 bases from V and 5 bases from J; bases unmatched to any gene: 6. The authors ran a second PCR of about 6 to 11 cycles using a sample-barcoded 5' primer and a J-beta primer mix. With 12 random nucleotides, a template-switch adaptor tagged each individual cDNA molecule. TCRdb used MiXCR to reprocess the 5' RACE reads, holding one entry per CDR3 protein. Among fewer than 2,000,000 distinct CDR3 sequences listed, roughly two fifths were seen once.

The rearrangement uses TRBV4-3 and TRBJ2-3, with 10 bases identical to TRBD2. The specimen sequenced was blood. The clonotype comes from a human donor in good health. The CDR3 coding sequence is TGCGCCAGCAGCCCCGTAGCGGGGGGAGGAGATACGCAGTATTTT. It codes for CASSPVAGGGDTQYF.